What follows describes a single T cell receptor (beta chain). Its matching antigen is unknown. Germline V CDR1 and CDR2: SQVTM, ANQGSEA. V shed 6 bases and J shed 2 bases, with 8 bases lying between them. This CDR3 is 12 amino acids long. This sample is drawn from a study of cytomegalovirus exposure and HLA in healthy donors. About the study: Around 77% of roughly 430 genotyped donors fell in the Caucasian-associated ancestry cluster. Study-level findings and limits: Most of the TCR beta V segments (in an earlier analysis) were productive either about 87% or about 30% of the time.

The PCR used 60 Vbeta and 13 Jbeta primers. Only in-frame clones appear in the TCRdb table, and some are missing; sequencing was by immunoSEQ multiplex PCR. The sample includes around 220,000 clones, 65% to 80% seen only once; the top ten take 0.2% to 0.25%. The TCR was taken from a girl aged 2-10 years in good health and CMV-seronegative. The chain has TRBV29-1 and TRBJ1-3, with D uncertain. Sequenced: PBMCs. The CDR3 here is CSVGETGNTIYF. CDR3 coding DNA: TGCAGCGTAGGAGAAACTGGAAACACCATATATTTT.